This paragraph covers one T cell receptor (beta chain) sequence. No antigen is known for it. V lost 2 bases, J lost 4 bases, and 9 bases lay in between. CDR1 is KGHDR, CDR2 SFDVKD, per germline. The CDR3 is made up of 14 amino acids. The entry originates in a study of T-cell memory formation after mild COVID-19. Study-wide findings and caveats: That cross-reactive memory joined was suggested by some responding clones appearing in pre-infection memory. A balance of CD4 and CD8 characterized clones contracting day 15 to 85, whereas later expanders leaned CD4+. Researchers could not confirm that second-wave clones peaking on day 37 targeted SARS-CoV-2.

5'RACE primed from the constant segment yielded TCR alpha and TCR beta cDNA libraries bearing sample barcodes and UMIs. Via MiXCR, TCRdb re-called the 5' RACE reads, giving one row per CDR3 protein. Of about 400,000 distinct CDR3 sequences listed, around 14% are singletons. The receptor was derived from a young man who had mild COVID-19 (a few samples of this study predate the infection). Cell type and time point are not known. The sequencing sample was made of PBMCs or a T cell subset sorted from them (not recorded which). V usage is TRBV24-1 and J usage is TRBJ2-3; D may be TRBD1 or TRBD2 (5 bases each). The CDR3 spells CATSDYGTADTQYF. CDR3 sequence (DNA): TGTGCCACCAGTGATTATGGGACCGCAGATACGCAGTATTTT.